This T cell receptor (beta chain) was sequenced in a study of CD8 T cells in ankylosing spondylitis. This clonotype was observed a handful of times. Its cognate antigen is unknown. Quantitative 5'-RACE with molecular barcodes generated TCR beta libraries. MiXCR, applied by TCRdb to the 5' RACE reads, yields one record per CDR3 protein. This table holds around 130,000 distinct CDR3 sequences, over 15% found once. Findings and limits, study-wide: Reportedly, significant enrichment of disease-linked clones occurred in matched ankylosing spondylitis synovial fluid. Blood from ankylosing spondylitis patients appeared to carry a characteristic roughly 8-variant TCR beta motif.

Deletions cut 0 bases from V and 10 bases from J, with 10 bases between. The CDR3 runs to 13 residues. This TCR was recovered from a male donor with ankylosing spondylitis. Sequenced: blood, either unsorted or a sorted T cell fraction (not recorded which). The V call is TRBV12-3 or TRBV12-4, the J call TRBJ1-5; D is unclear. The CDR3 DNA follows: TGTGCCAGCAGTTTAGCGCTGGGAGGACCCCAGCATTTT. Protein product: CASSLALGGPQHF.